This TCR beta chain was recorded in a study of blood T cell repertoires in COVID-19. The wider study: Nucleic acid was either cDNA or gDNA, and it came from T cells, B-cell-depleted T cells, or PBMCs.

Germline lookup yields CDR1 LNHDA and CDR2 SQIVND (reference sequence). CDR3 length: 16 residues. Germline trimming cut 7 bases from V and 0 bases from J; bases unmatched to any gene: 7. In the source study's methods: Amplified reference gene primers provided the basis for estimating nucleated cell counts. Assay used: immunoSEQ multiplex PCR; TCRdb lists only in-frame clones, some missing. V, J and clone size are those of that table, while D and trimming were read from the DNA. The sample carries tens of thousands of clones, roughly 74% recorded once. This clonotype originated in a woman at least 80 years old with acute or convalescent COVID-19. Sequencing was carried out using peripheral blood. The genes are TRBV19 and TRBJ2-2, with TRBD2 identical over 8 bases. The CDR3 sequence is CASKGGGRPNTGELFF. DNA for the CDR3: TGTGCCAGTAAGGGCGGCGGGAGGCCGAACACCGGGGAGCTGTTTTTT.